Below, 23 T cell receptor beta chains from the same sample are listed, as sequenced in a study of glioma-infiltrating T cells. The iRepertoire nested amplicon-rescue multiplex PCR amplified TCR alpha and beta CDR3s from RNA. TCRdb passed the multiplex PCR reads through MiXCR, listing each CDR3 protein once. The sample yields approximately 190,000 distinct CDR3 sequences, about 31% seen once. The sample was glioma tissue, nonneoplastic brain tissue, or PBMCs (not recorded which). These receptors came from a human donor with low-grade glioma or glioblastoma, undergoing nonglioma brain surgery, or in good health (not recorded which).

This clonotype showed up many times. V usage is TRBV7-8 and J usage is TRBJ2-5, with 11 bases lining up with TRBD1. The CDR3 consists of 15 residues. V lost 4 bases to trimming and J lost 5 bases; unmatched junction nucleotides: 6. Per the germline V gene, CDR1 is SGHVS and CDR2 is FQNEAQ. The CDR3 sequence: CASSYWTGGGETQYF. In nucleotides, the CDR3 is TGTGCCAGCAGCTACTGGACAGGGGGCGGGGAGACCCAGTACTTC.

This clonotype was seen ten or more times. V is TRBV7-9 and J is TRBJ2-1, with a tentative D call TRBD1 (6 bases). The CDR3 covers 14 residues. V was cut by 5 bases and J by 5 bases, with 13 bases left in between. Germline V lookup: CDR1 SEHNR, CDR2 FQNEAQ (reference sequence). CDR3 bases: TGTGCCAGCAGCCTCACAGGGCTCCACAATGAGCAGTTCTTC. It translates to CASSLTGLHNEQFF. Looking up the rest from reference TRBV7-9 and TRBJ2-1 gives the full variable domain: DTGVSQNPRHKITKRGQNVTFRCDPISEHNRLYWYRQTLGQGPEFLTYFQNEAQLEKSRLLSDRFSAERPKGSFSTLEIQRTEQGDSAMYLCASSLTGLHNEQFFGPGTRLTVL.

This clonotype was seen many times. CDR3 in DNA: TGTGCCAGCATCTCCACAGGGTTGACAGATACGCAGTATTTT. It specifies CASISTGLTDTQYF. The chain carries TRBV28 and TRBJ2-3; a weak D match, TRBD1 (6 bases). V shed 7 bases and J shed 3 bases, with 14 bases lying between them. There are 14 residues in the CDR3. Germline CDR1 reads MDHEN; CDR2 reads SYDVKM.

On this clonotype: One end of the junction fails to match germline, which may point to a read error. V gene TRBV4-3 combines with J gene TRBJ2-6; D remains ambiguous. The germline V gene has CDR1 LGHNA and CDR2 YSLEER. CDR3 size: 16 residues. CDR3: CARSQDPGPGANVLTF. Here the CDR3 DNA reads TGCGCCCGCAGCCAGGATCCAGGCCCTGGGGCCAACGTCCTGACTTTC.

The V and J genes are TRBV20-1 and TRBJ1-1; D not resolved. This CDR3 has 13 residues. The ends were cut back, 2 bases at V and 1 base at J, with 8 bases in the middle. Germline CDR1 is DFQATT and CDR2 is SNEGSKA (reference sequence). The CDR3 spells CSARTSGNTEAFF. CDR3 DNA: TGCAGTGCTAGAACGTCCGGGAACACTGAAGCTTTCTTT.

This clonotype was counted between two and nine times. The genes are TRBV2 and TRBJ2-2; 14 nucleotides line up with TRBD2. V was clipped by 6 bases and J by 5 bases; unmatched bases: 11. This CDR3 contains 18 residues. Looked up from germline, CDR1 is SNHLY and CDR2 is FYNNEI. Here the CDR3 DNA reads TGTGCCAGCAGCCTCGGACTAGCGGGAGGTGATTTTACCGGGGAGCTGTTTTTT. The encoded protein is CASSLGLAGGDFTGELFF.

V is TRBV5-1 and J is TRBJ2-3; no definite D call. The CDR3 is 16 amino acids. The germline CDR1 and CDR2 sequences are SGHRS and YFSETQ. V was pared by 0 bases and J by 2 bases, with 13 bases between. CDR3 region: CASSLGFQPNTDTQYF. The DNA for the CDR3 is TGCGCCAGCAGCTTGGGATTCCAGCCCAACACAGATACGCAGTATTTT. Based on the CDR3 plus reference TRBV5-1 and TRBJ2-3, the full variable domain is KAGVTQTPRYLIKTRGQQVTLSCSPISGHRSVSWYQQTPGQGLQFLFEYFSETQRNKGNFPGRFSGRQFSNSRSEMNVSTLELGDSALYLCASSLGFQPNTDTQYFGPGTRLTVL.

This clonotype was recorded at least ten times. The chain is built from TRBV6-2 or TRBV6-3 and TRBJ2-7; 7 bases align to TRBD2. Per the germline V gene, CDR1 is MNHEY and CDR2 is SVGEGT. The CDR3 consists of 14 residues. V trimming: 7 bases; J trimming: 2 bases; junction bases outside the gene matches: 8. As DNA, the CDR3 is TGTGCCAGCAAACTGCGGGAGACCACCTACGAGCAGTACTTC. Translated, it gives CASKLRETTYEQYF.

Note on this clonotype: One base away lies a much larger clone, so this may be a sequencing read error. This sequence joins TRBV29-1 and TRBJ2-5; no definite D call. CDR3 length: 10 amino acids. Germline V lookup: CDR1 SQVTM, CDR2 ANQGSEA. The CDR3 region has the DNA TGCAGCGGCGAGATGGAGACCCGGTACTTC. This codes for CSGEMETRYF.

V gene TRBV30 combines with J gene TRBJ2-7, with TRBD2 as a possible D gene (6 bases). The CDR3 extends over 12 amino acids. V was shortened by 5 bases and J by 4 bases, with 12 bases between the two germline ends. Germline CDR1 GTSNPN, CDR2 SVGIG (reference sequence). As DNA, the CDR3 is TGTGCCTGGGGCGGGAATTATTACGAGCAGTACTTC. This encodes CAWGGNYYEQYF.

This clonotype showed up many times. The CDR3 DNA follows: TGTGCCAGCAGCCCCACCGAATACTACGAGCAGTACTTC. Protein sequence: CASSPTEYYEQYF. The chain couples TRBV7-2 to TRBJ2-7; D is ambiguous. The V end was cut by 5 bases, the J end by 3 bases, with 11 bases between. This CDR3 is 13 amino acids long. CDR1 and CDR2 (germline): SGHTA, FQGNSA.

This clonotype appeared many times. This chain links TRBV6-2 or TRBV6-3 with TRBJ2-1; 13 nucleotides agree with TRBD2. The CDR3 runs to 17 residues. CDR1 is MNHEY, CDR2 SVGEGT, per germline. V lost 4 bases to trimming and J lost 3 bases; unmatched junction nucleotides: 6. CDR3 sequence reads: CASSSGLAGANYNEQFF. In DNA form, the CDR3 reads TGTGCCAGCAGTTCTGGACTAGCGGGAGCTAACTACAATGAGCAGTTCTTC.

The rearrangement uses TRBV29-1 and TRBJ2-7, with 8 nucleotides matching TRBD2. The CDR3 consists of 14 residues. V gave up 1 base and J gave up 2 bases; unmatched junction bases: 4. Germline V lookup: CDR1 SQVTM, CDR2 ANQGSEA. The CDR3 region is CSVEASGGPYEQYF. The CDR3, as DNA: TGCAGCGTTGAAGCCAGCGGGGGTCCCTACGAGCAGTACTTC.

This clonotype was picked up one time. A much larger clone lies one base from this, so it may be a read error. V and J are TRBV11-1 and TRBJ2-1; tentative D call: TRBD1 (6 bases). This CDR3 region has 17 residues. Germline loops: CDR1 SGHAT, CDR2 FQDESV (reference sequence). The CDR3 DNA sequence: TGTGTCAGCAGCTTCCCCACGACAGGCCTCTCCTACAATGAGCAGTTCTTC. It specifies CVSSFPTTGLSYNEQFF.

This clonotype occurred many times. J is TRBJ2-1 and V is TRBV3-1; D is perhaps TRBD2 (5 bases). Germline CDR1 is LGHDT and CDR2 is YNNKEL (reference sequence). V gave up 0 bases and J gave up 5 bases, with 5 bases separating them. The CDR3 has 13 amino acids. CDR3 nucleotide sequence: TGTGCCAGCAGCCAAGACGGGAACAATGAGCAGTTCTTC. Its protein is CASSQDGNNEQFF.

This chain joins TRBV27 and TRBJ2-1, with TRBD1 identical over 7 bases. This CDR3 is built from 14 residues. The V segment lost 4 bases and the J segment 6 bases; nucleotides outside the gene matches: 6. Germline V gene data show CDR1 as MNHEY and CDR2 as SMNVEV (reference sequence). Written as DNA, the CDR3 is TGTGCCAGCAGTTACTACAGGGGCACCAATGAGCAGTTCTTC. This encodes CASSYYRGTNEQFF.

As concerns this clonotype: It is unclear where the CDR3 begins or ends on the DNA, so no DNA is shown, and the CDR3 is as TCRdb lists it. The chain uses TRBV5-1 and TRBJ2-1; the table's D gene call, TRBD2, was not cross checked with the DNA. Germline V CDR1 and CDR2: SGHRS, YFSETQ. The CDR3 is made up of 23 amino acids, end residues included. Here the CDR3 reads CASSFYICSAGETGTNLIDEQFF.

This clonotype is judged medium-sized. The rearrangement joins TRBV20-1 to TRBJ1-5; D call uncertain. CDR1 is DFQATT, CDR2 SNEGSKA, per germline (reference sequence). The CDR3 runs to 12 residues. V lost 6 bases, J lost 4 bases, and 10 bases lay in between. In nucleotides, the CDR3 is TGCAGTGCCAGTAATGTGAATCAGCCCCAGCATTTT. The encoded protein is CSASNVNQPQHF.

This clonotype was seen repeatedly, ten times or more. The chain combines TRBV19 with TRBJ1-1; D is possibly TRBD1 (5 bases). V lost 5 bases to trimming and J lost 4 bases, with 14 bases between them. Germline CDR1 is LNHDA and CDR2 is SQIVND (reference sequence). The CDR3 loop spans 14 amino acids. The CDR3 bases are TGTGCCAGTAGTCCGCGGCAGGGACCCACTGAAGCTTTCTTT. Its translation: CASSPRQGPTEAFF. The variable domain in full, completed from reference TRBV19 and TRBJ1-1, reads DGGITQSPKYLFRKEGQNVTLSCEQNLNHDAMYWYRQDPGQGLRLIYYSQIVNDFQKGDIAEGYSVSREKKESFPLTVTSAQKNPTAFYLCASSPRQGPTEAFFGQGTRLTVV.

This clonotype was detected ten times or more. The chain employs TRBV6-2 or TRBV6-3 and TRBJ2-2, with D unclear. Per the germline V gene, CDR1 is MNHEY and CDR2 is SVGEGT. This CDR3 has 13 amino acids. V lost 4 bases to trimming and J lost 5 bases, with 8 bases between them. CDR3 loop: CASSSLLTGELFF. The CDR3 DNA sequence: TGTGCCAGCAGTTCTCTTCTAACCGGGGAGCTGTTTTTT.

In this sample, this clonotype turned up many times. V is TRBV6-2 or TRBV6-3 and J is TRBJ2-5; D remains unclear. The V and J ends lost 0 bases and 7 bases respectively, with 9 bases between them. The CDR3 sequence is 13 residues long. CDR1 is MNHEY and CDR2 is SVGEGT in the germline V gene. CDR3 sequence (DNA): TGTGCCAGCAGTTACTCGACTTCCGCGACCCAGTACTTC. It translates to CASSYSTSATQYF.

This clonotype has at least ten counts. The chain is built from TRBV6-1 and TRBJ2-7, with 10 bases that match TRBD2. V was pared by 5 bases and J by 9 bases, with 19 bases of the junction left unmatched. The CDR3 contains 17 residues. CDR1 is MNHNS and CDR2 is SASEGT in the germline V gene. CDR3 amino acids: CASSYCFWLAGVTRQYF. CDR3 coding DNA: TGTGCCAGCAGTTATTGCTTTTGGCTAGCGGGAGTTACACGGCAGTACTTC.

V gene TRBV3-1 combines with J gene TRBJ2-3; D ambiguous. V lost 1 base and J 1 base, leaving 15 bases between the germline ends. The CDR3 runs to 17 residues. Germline V gene lookup returns CDR1 LGHDT and CDR2 YNNKEL (reference sequence). CDR3 in DNA: TGTGCCAGCAGCCAAGCCCGAGAGAGATGCGGCACAGATACGCAGTATTTT. Encoded protein: CASSQARERCGTDTQYF.